The rows below give T cell receptor beta chains drawn from one sample of a study of T cell repertoires in cytomegalovirus infection. TCRdb re-called the reads with MiXCR, one entry per CDR3 protein. The sample has approximately 500,000 distinct CDR3 sequences; approximately 17% are singletons. Sequenced input: CD8+ T cells from PBMCs. The receptors stem from a human donor in good health (CMV status not recorded). Some clones in this sample may be carry-over from other donors' samples. Each CDR3 is given with its conserved first and last residue. A D gene is named only where the DNA matches it firmly. Clone size is given for some rows only: seen once, a few or many times, or a class if the clone is expanded.

D gene	clone size	V gene	J gene	CDR3 DNA	CDR3 protein
.	many	TRBV28	TRBJ2-7	TGTGCCAGCAGTTTTCCCGTCCGGAGTAGGTACGAGCAGTACTTC	CASSFPVRSRYEQYF
.	.	TRBV6-6	TRBJ2-5	TGTGCCAGCAGCGACGGGGAGATCCAGTACTTC	CASSDGEIQYF
.	few	TRBV12-3/TRBV12-4	TRBJ1-4	TGTGCCAGCACCGGTGGGGGGGATAATGAAAAACTGTTTTTT	CASTGGGDNEKLFF
.	many	TRBV6-1	TRBJ1-1	TGTGCCAGCAGCGGAACACAGAACACTGAAGCTTTCTTT	CASSGTQNTEAFF
.	few	TRBV28	TRBJ1-5	TGTGCCAGCAGTTGGGCGGAGGGCAATCAGCCCCAGCATTTT	CASSWAEGNQPQHF
TRBD2	.	TRBV19	TRBJ2-2	TGTGCCAGTAGTACCCGACTACTAGCGGGGGGGGTCGGGGAGCTGTTTTTT	CASSTRLLAGGVGELFF
.	many	TRBV7-9	TRBJ2-3	TGTGCCAGCAGCCCTTCCTCGGGACACAGCACAGATACGCAGTATTTT	CASSPSSGHSTDTQYF
TRBD2	few	TRBV5-1	TRBJ2-7	TGCGCCAGCAGCATTAGCGGGAGGAGCTCCTACGAGCAGTACTTC	CASSISGRSSYEQYF
TRBD1	many	TRBV7-9	TRBJ2-1	TGTGCCAGCAGCACCGGGACAGACTACAATGAGCAGTTCTTC	CASSTGTDYNEQFF
.	many	TRBV4-1	TRBJ2-2	TGCGCCAGCAGCCAGGGACTGCTCACCGGGGAGCTGTTTTTT	CASSQGLLTGELFF
.	many	TRBV19	TRBJ2-7	TGTGCCAGTAGTGCCGCAGGCCTCTCCTACGAGCAGTACTTC	CASSAAGLSYEQYF
.	.	TRBV9	TRBJ2-7	TGTGCCAGCAGCGGAGGGAGCGAGAACTACGAGCAGTACTTC	CASSGGSENYEQYF
.	.	TRBV7-6	TRBJ2-2	TGTGCTAGCAGCCGAGGCAGGGATCCCGCCGGGAAGCTGTTTTTT	CASSRGRDPAGKLFF
.	many	TRBV19	TRBJ2-2	TGTGCCAGTAGTATATTTAGACTCACCGGGGAGCTGTTTTTT	CASSIFRLTGELFF
.	many	TRBV28	TRBJ2-4	TGTGCCAGCAGTGGGTCGGGAGGGGGCGGCCCGCTAGCCAAAAACATTCAGTACTTC	CASSGSGGGGPLAKNIQYF
TRBD2	.	TRBV30	TRBJ2-1	TGTGCCTGGACTAGCGGGATGGGGGCCAATGAGCAGTTCTTC	CAWTSGMGANEQFF
TRBD1	many	TRBV11-2	TRBJ1-2	TGTGCCAGCAGCTTAGATGGGGACAGGGGGACCTATGGCTACACCTTC	CASSLDGDRGTYGYTF
TRBD1	few	TRBV7-9	TRBJ1-1	TGTGCCAGCAGCCCACAAGACAGGGGGCGCCTGAACACTGAAGCTTTCTTT	CASSPQDRGRLNTEAFF
TRBD2	many	TRBV7-6	TRBJ2-7	TGTGCCAGCAGCCCCCTAGCGGGGGAAGAGGCGCTGGGGCAGTACTTC	CASSPLAGEEALGQYF
TRBD1	many	TRBV10-3	TRBJ2-2	TGTGCCATCCTACGGGGGACAGGCAATTTCACCGGGGAGCTGTTTTTT	CAILRGTGNFTGELFF
TRBD1	.	TRBV5-1	TRBJ1-3	TGCGCCAGCAGCTCCGGGCCACAGGGGGCAGTTGGAAACACCATATATTTT	CASSSGPQGAVGNTIYF
.	many	TRBV2	TRBJ1-5	TGTGCCAGCAGAAAGGGTCAGGCAACCCCCTCCCAGCCCCAGCATTTT	CASRKGQATPSQPQHF
TRBD1	many	TRBV7-9	TRBJ1-4	TGTGCCAGCAGCTTCGGGACAGGGACTAATGAAAAACTGTTTTTT	CASSFGTGTNEKLFF
.	many	TRBV5-5	TRBJ1-4	TGTGCCAGCAGCCCCCTGGGGGCGACTTTCGAGGCTGAAAAACTGTTTTTT	CASSPLGATFEAEKLFF
.	many	TRBV12-3/TRBV12-4	TRBJ1-3	TGTGCCAGCAGTGGGGACTCTGGAAACACCATATATTTT	CASSGDSGNTIYF
.	many	TRBV7-6	TRBJ2-1	TGTGCCAGCAGCCTCCTGAGCGTAGCCTACAATGAGCAGTTCTTC	CASSLLSVAYNEQFF
.	many	TRBV6-5	TRBJ2-3	TGTGCCAGCAGTTACTCGAAAGGGCACAGGCCCTCTAGCACAGATACGCAGTATTTT	CASSYSKGHRPSSTDTQYF
.	many	TRBV7-9	TRBJ2-6	TGTGCCAGCAGCTTAGTTCGAACTGGGGCCAACGTCCTGACTTTC	CASSLVRTGANVLTF
TRBD1	.	TRBV7-9	TRBJ2-3	TGTGCCAGCAGCTTAATCCCCGCAGGGGGCGACACAGATACGCAGTATTTT	CASSLIPAGGDTDTQYF
.	.	TRBV6-5	TRBJ1-1	TGTGCCAGCAGTTACTCGAATGGGAACACTGAAGCTTTCTTT	CASSYSNGNTEAFF
TRBD2	few	TRBV7-8	TRBJ2-1	TGTGCCAGCAGCCAGAGGGTGGGACTAGCAAGCAATGAGCAGTTCTTC	CASSQRVGLASNEQFF
.	.	TRBV30	TRBJ1-1	TGTGCCTGGAGTACAGATAGACTTGAAGCTTTCTTT	CAWSTDRLEAFF
TRBD2	few	TRBV20-1	TRBJ2-7	TGCAGTGCTAGAGATCTGGTAGCGGGTTTCTACGAGCAGTACTTC	CSARDLVAGFYEQYF
.	few	TRBV5-8	TRBJ2-3	TGTGCCAGCAGCCCCGGGGGGCGGGGCACAGATACGCAGTATTTT	CASSPGGRGTDTQYF
.	many	TRBV6-2/TRBV6-3	TRBJ1-5	TGTGCCAGCAGCCCTCGCCCGGGGGGCAATCAGCCCCAGCATTTT	CASSPRPGGNQPQHF
.	many	TRBV7-3	TRBJ2-7	TGTGCCAGCAGCCTTGCCTCCCGGCGCCCCACCTACGAGCAGTACTTC	CASSLASRRPTYEQYF
TRBD1	few	TRBV12-3/TRBV12-4	TRBJ2-5	TGTGCCAGCACTCCAGGGGGTTCCGAGACCCAGTACTTC	CASTPGGSETQYF
.	many	TRBV28	TRBJ2-5	TGTGCCAGCACGTCCGAGGACAGTTGGCCTATGGAGACCCAGTACTTC	CASTSEDSWPMETQYF
.	many	TRBV27	TRBJ2-3	TGTGCCAGCAGTTTCGGGGAACGTAGTACGCAGTATTTT	CASSFGERSTQYF
.	.	TRBV6-1	TRBJ2-2	TGTGCCACCCCCTCCGGGGTCACCGGGGAGCTGTTTTTT	CATPSGVTGELFF
.	many	TRBV12-5	TRBJ1-1	TGTGCTAGTCGGTATGAACAGAAGAACACTGAAGCTTTCTTT	CASRYEQKNTEAFF
.	many	TRBV5-1	TRBJ2-6	TGCGCCAGCAGCTTCAAGGGGCCGGGTCCTGGGGCCAACGTCCTGACTTTC	CASSFKGPGPGANVLTF
.	few	TRBV19	TRBJ2-3	TGTGCCAGTAGTATTAGAGGATTGACTAGCACAGATACGCAGTATTTT	CASSIRGLTSTDTQYF
.	many	TRBV7-9	TRBJ1-2	TGTGCCAGCAGCTTAGGCCAGCCAAATTATGGCTACACCTTC	CASSLGQPNYGYTF
.	few	TRBV7-9	TRBJ2-7	TGTGCCAGCAGCTTATCTGGGAAACGCGAGCAGTACTTC	CASSLSGKREQYF
TRBD2	many	TRBV28	TRBJ2-3	TGTGCCAGCAGTTCTGTACTAGCGGGAGAGGACGGGACAGATACGCAGTATTTT	CASSSVLAGEDGTDTQYF
.	few	TRBV30	TRBJ2-7	TGTGCCTGGAGCCTCGGGCATCGTTACGAGCAGTACTTC	CAWSLGHRYEQYF
.	few	TRBV6-2/TRBV6-3	TRBJ2-7	TGTGCCAGCAGCCCCCGGTTAGGGAACCTCGAGCAGTACTTC	CASSPRLGNLEQYF
TRBD1	many	TRBV7-3	TRBJ2-5	TGTGCCAGCAGCCCAACAGGGGACGAAGAGACCCAGTACTTC	CASSPTGDEETQYF
.	once	TRBV7-2	TRBJ2-1	TGTGCCAGCAGCTTGTTGGGAATATCCACCGAAAATGACCAGTTCTTC	CASSLLGISTENDQFF
TRBD1	.	TRBV27	TRBJ2-7	TGTGCCAGTTATTCCGGGACAGGGGACTCCTACGAGCAGTACTTC	CASYSGTGDSYEQYF
TRBD2	.	TRBV7-9	TRBJ2-1	TGTGCCAGCAGCCGTGGGACTAGCGGGAGCACCTACAATGAGCAGTTCTTC	CASSRGTSGSTYNEQFF
.	few	TRBV7-3	TRBJ2-7	TGTGCCAGCAGCTTAGTTCCCAGTCCCTACGAGCAGTACTTC	CASSLVPSPYEQYF
TRBD1	few	TRBV6-5	TRBJ2-7	TGTGCCAGCAGATACGAAGGGACAGGCGTTCACGAGCAGTACTTC	CASRYEGTGVHEQYF
TRBD1	.	TRBV5-4	TRBJ2-1	TGTGCCAGCAGCCCTCAAGCCACAGGGGGCTACAATGAGCAGTTCTTC	CASSPQATGGYNEQFF
TRBD1	few	TRBV29-1	TRBJ2-1	TGCAGCGTTGAAGATGGGCAGGGGGCGGGTAATGAGCAGTTCTTC	CSVEDGQGAGNEQFF
TRBD1	few	TRBV2	TRBJ2-7	TGTGCCAGCAGCGCCGGCACAGGGGTAGGCGAGCAGTACTTC	CASSAGTGVGEQYF